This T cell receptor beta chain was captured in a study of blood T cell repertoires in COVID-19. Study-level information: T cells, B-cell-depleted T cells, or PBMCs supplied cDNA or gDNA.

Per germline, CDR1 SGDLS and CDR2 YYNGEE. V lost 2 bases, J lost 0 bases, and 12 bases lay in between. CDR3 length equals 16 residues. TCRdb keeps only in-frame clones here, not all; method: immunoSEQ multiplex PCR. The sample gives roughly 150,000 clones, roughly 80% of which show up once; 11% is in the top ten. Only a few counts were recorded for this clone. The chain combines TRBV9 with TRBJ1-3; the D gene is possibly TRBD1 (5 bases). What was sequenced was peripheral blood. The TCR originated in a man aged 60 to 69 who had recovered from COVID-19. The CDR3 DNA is TGTGCCAGCAGCGTCAAACCCCAGGGCTCTGGAAACACCATATATTTT. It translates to CASSVKPQGSGNTIYF.